The 30 T cell receptor beta chains reported below all come from one sample, sequenced in a study of T-cell reconstitution after alpha-beta-depleted transplantation in children. Unique molecular identifiers were incorporated during preparation of the TCRbeta library. TCRdb fed the PCR reads into MiXCR, producing one record per CDR3 protein. This sample has 750,000 to 950,000 distinct CDR3 sequences, with roughly 16% found just once. The input for sequencing was PBMCs, mostly from graft donor cells, taken 360 days after TCRalphabeta/CD19-depleted stem cell transplant. These receptors were obtained from a male patient between 5 and 17 years old who had a stem cell transplant for acute lymphoblastic leukemia, so the T cells may come from the graft donor.

J is TRBJ2-7 and V is TRBV19; no firm D call. This CDR3 region has 15 residues. Germline CDR1 and CDR2: LNHDA and SQIVND (reference sequence). Trimming took off 3 bases at V and 1 base at J, with 13 bases between the two ends. CDR3 sequence: CASSMLGGKSYEQYF. CDR3 DNA: TGTGCCAGTAGTATGTTGGGTGGAAAATCCTACGAGCAGTACTTC.

The genes are TRBV7-3 and TRBJ1-1; 7 nucleotides agree with TRBD1. The CDR3 contains 19 residues. The V segment lost 5 bases and the J segment 0 bases; nucleotides outside the gene matches: 18. In germline, CDR1 is SGHTA, CDR2 FQGTGA. The CDR3 loop reads CASSPDHIPQGGMNTEAFF. The CDR3 bases are TGTGCCAGCAGCCCAGACCACATTCCGCAGGGGGGGATGAACACTGAAGCTTTCTTT. Filled out from reference TRBV7-3 and TRBJ1-1, the complete variable domain reads GAGVSQTPSNKVTEKGKYVELRCDPISGHTALYWYRQSLGQGPEFLIYFQGTGAADDSGLPNDRFFAVRPEGSVSTLKIQRTERGDSAVYLCASSPDHIPQGGMNTEAFFGQGTRLTVV.

The chain recombines TRBV10-3 with TRBJ2-3; 9 nucleotides align to TRBD2. In germline, CDR1 is ENHRY, CDR2 SYGVKD. This CDR3 is built from 14 residues. Trimming took 7 bases from V and 4 from J; bases not matched to a gene: 6. The chain's CDR3 is CAINRGRAADTQYF. The DNA for the CDR3 is TGTGCCATCAACCGCGGGAGGGCCGCAGATACGCAGTATTTT.

The V gene is TRBV12-3 or TRBV12-4, the J gene TRBJ2-1; the match to TRBD2 covers 9 bases. V lost 0 bases to trimming and J lost 9 bases; unmatched junction nucleotides: 6. This CDR3 region has 15 residues. The CDR3 sequence is CASSLAQREVGEQFF. The DNA for the CDR3 is TGTGCCAGCAGTTTAGCGCAGCGGGAGGTTGGTGAGCAGTTCTTC.

This clonotype was seen a handful of times. The chain links TRBV9 to TRBJ2-7; a possible D gene is TRBD2 (5 bases). Germline V gene lookup returns CDR1 SGDLS and CDR2 YYNGEE. The CDR3 spans 16 residues. Deletions cut 0 bases from V and 0 bases from J, with 13 bases between. The CDR3 DNA reads as TGTGCCAGCAGCGTAGGGGCGGGCTCTGTCTCCTACGAGCAGTACTTC. This encodes CASSVGAGSVSYEQYF.

The rearrangement links TRBV12-3 or TRBV12-4 to TRBJ2-1; TRBD1 matches at 8 bases. V shed 4 bases, J shed 5 bases, and the junction held 13 bases outside the gene matches. The CDR3 runs to 17 residues. The CDR3 DNA follows: TGTGCCAGCAGTTCCCCCATAGACAGGGGAAAGGACAATGAGCAGTTCTTC. The encoded protein is CASSSPIDRGKDNEQFF.

This clonotype was picked up a small number of times. The rearrangement uses TRBV29-1 and TRBJ2-7, with 9 bases identical to TRBD1. CDR1 and CDR2 from the germline V gene are SQVTM and ANQGSEA. Unmatched junction bases numbered 6, after V lost 2 bases and J lost 4 bases. The CDR3 runs 14 residues. Here the CDR3 reads CSVELWTGAYEQYF. DNA of the CDR3: TGCAGCGTTGAACTCTGGACAGGGGCTTACGAGCAGTACTTC.

V gene TRBV15 combines with J gene TRBJ2-5, with a tentative D call TRBD1 (6 bases). Between the trimmed V and J ends, which lost 1 base and 4 bases, there was a span of 22 bases. Germline V gene sequence: CDR1 LNHNV, CDR2 YYDKDF (reference sequence). The CDR3 sequence is 18 residues long. The CDR3 protein is CATSRGQLFTGIRETQYF. CDR3 bases: TGTGCCACCAGCAGAGGTCAATTGTTTACAGGGATTCGAGAGACCCAGTACTTC.

In this sample, this clonotype turned up many times. This chain links TRBV7-8 with TRBJ2-3; D is ambiguous. Deletions cut 0 bases from V and 3 bases from J, with 10 bases between. Germline V gene sequence: CDR1 SGHVS, CDR2 FQNEAQ. There are 15 residues in the CDR3. CDR3 sequence (DNA): TGTGCCAGCAGCTTAGCAACCGTTTTTACAGATACGCAGTATTTT. Translating it yields CASSLATVFTDTQYF.

This clonotype was picked up a small number of times. This rearrangement joins TRBV27 to TRBJ1-4, with a tentative D call TRBD1 (5 bases). The CDR3 runs 15 residues. Germline CDR1 and CDR2: MNHEY and SMNVEV (reference sequence). Trimming cost V 3 bases and J 8 bases, with 16 bases left between them. The CDR3 DNA sequence: TGTGCCAGCAGTTTCCGGGCAGGGATAGGGGAAAAACTGTTTTTT. Protein: CASSFRAGIGEKLFF. The whole variable domain, filled in from reference TRBV27 and TRBJ1-4, reads EAQVTQNPRYLITVTGKKLTVTCSQNMNHEYMSWYRQDPGLGLRQIYYSMNVEVTDKGDVPEGYKVSRKEKRNFPLILESPSPNQTSLYFCASSFRAGIGEKLFFGSGTQLSVL.

This clonotype occurred a few times. The CDR3 sequence is CASGRAREEQYF. In nucleotides, the CDR3 is TGTGCCAGCGGCAGGGCTAGGGAAGAGCAGTACTTC. This chain uses TRBV7-6 with TRBJ2-7; tentatively, D is TRBD1 (5 bases). V was pared by 8 bases and J by 7 bases, with 15 bases between. Germline V lookup: CDR1 SGHVS, CDR2 FNYEAQ. There are 12 residues in the CDR3.

This clonotype has ten or more counts. V usage is TRBV5-1 and J usage is TRBJ2-3, with D tentatively TRBD1 (7 bases). The CDR3 is 14 amino acids. Germline V gives CDR1 SGHRS, CDR2 YFSETQ. The V and J ends lost 4 bases and 1 base respectively, with 10 bases between them. The CDR3 loop is CASSGGGGTDTQYF. In DNA form, the CDR3 reads TGCGCCAGCAGCGGAGGGGGCGGCACAGATACGCAGTATTTT. Supplemented by reference TRBV5-1 and TRBJ2-3, the full variable domain reads KAGVTQTPRYLIKTRGQQVTLSCSPISGHRSVSWYQQTPGQGLQFLFEYFSETQRNKGNFPGRFSGRQFSNSRSEMNVSTLELGDSALYLCASSGGGGTDTQYFGPGTRLTVL.

This clonotype was observed at least ten times. The rearrangement uses TRBV29-1 and TRBJ2-7, with D perhaps matching TRBD2 (6 bases). This CDR3 has 13 residues. Germline V lookup: CDR1 SQVTM, CDR2 ANQGSEA. V dropped 3 bases and J dropped 4 bases, with 13 bases sitting between them. Here the CDR3 DNA reads TGCAGCGTTGACTCAGGGACTCAATACGAGCAGTACTTC. Translating it yields CSVDSGTQYEQYF.

This clonotype was seen a few times. The rearrangement joins TRBV10-3 to TRBJ2-1; 10 positions match TRBD2. The J segment lost 7 bases and the V segment lost 2 bases, leaving 8 bases of the junction unmatched. This CDR3 is 16 amino acids long. From germline, CDR1 is ENHRY and CDR2 SYGVKD. The chain's CDR3 is CAISEPTSGKVNEQFF. CDR3 DNA: TGTGCCATCAGTGAGCCCACTAGCGGGAAGGTTAATGAGCAGTTCTTC.

This clonotype came up once. CDR3 sequence reads: CASNGRSSYNEQFF. CDR3 sequence (DNA): TGTGCCAGCAATGGACGGAGCTCCTACAATGAGCAGTTCTTC. The V gene is TRBV6-1, the J gene TRBJ2-1; no reliable D call. Germline assignment: CDR1 MNHNS and CDR2 SASEGT. Trimming took 7 bases from V and 0 from J, leaving 10 bases between them. The CDR3 contains 14 residues.

V usage is TRBV12-3 or TRBV12-4 and J usage is TRBJ2-3, with 8 nucleotides matching TRBD2. The CDR3 contains 15 residues. V lost 2 bases to trimming and J lost 4 bases; unmatched junction nucleotides: 5. CDR3 DNA sequence: TGTGCCAGCAGTTTACTAACTAGCGGCGCAGATACGCAGTATTTT. Translating gives CASSLLTSGADTQYF.

The genes are TRBV5-1 and TRBJ2-2, with D possibly being TRBD2 (6 bases). The CDR3 spans 15 residues. Trimming removed 5 bases from V and 5 bases from J, with 16 bases in between. Germline CDR1 reads SGHRS; CDR2 reads YFSETQ. The CDR3 reads CASSSASGLTGELFF. The CDR3 DNA sequence: TGCGCCAGCAGTTCCGCGAGCGGGCTTACCGGGGAGCTGTTTTTT.

This clonotype has a count of ten or more. The V and J genes are TRBV5-1 and TRBJ2-1; 14 bases agree with TRBD2. V lost 2 bases, J lost 10 bases, and 5 bases stayed unmatched. The CDR3 is made up of 15 amino acids. The germline CDR1 and CDR2 sequences are SGHRS and YFSETQ. DNA for the CDR3: TGCGCCAGCAGCTTAGGACTAGCGGGAGGCGAGGAGCAGTTCTTC. Encoded protein: CASSLGLAGGEEQFF.

The chain combines TRBV20-1 with TRBJ2-7, with D perhaps matching TRBD1 (5 bases). The length of the CDR3 is 16 residues. Germline-derived CDR1 and CDR2 are DFQATT and SNEGSKA (reference sequence). Trimming took 1 base from V and 0 from J, leaving 16 bases between them. The CDR3 DNA sequence: TGCAGTGCTAGAGCCTTGATGACAGCGACCTCCTACGAGCAGTACTTC. Amino acid sequence: CSARALMTATSYEQYF.

The table lists this clonotype with a count of one. V is TRBV6-1 and J is TRBJ2-1; D is possibly TRBD1 (6 bases). The CDR3 is made up of 14 amino acids. V shed 7 bases and J shed 4 bases, with 14 bases lying between them. Looked up from germline, CDR1 is MNHNS and CDR2 is SASEGT. The CDR3 sequence: CASTAGARYNEQFF. CDR3 nucleotide sequence: TGTGCCAGCACCGCAGGGGCGCGGTACAATGAGCAGTTCTTC.

This clonotype was seen ten or more times. CDR3 loop: CASSLSWADTQYF. The CDR3 region has the DNA TGTGCCAGCAGTTTATCCTGGGCAGATACGCAGTATTTT. The chain employs TRBV27 and TRBJ2-3; D unclear. Deletions cut 0 bases from V and 4 bases from J, with 5 bases between. CDR3 length: 13 residues. The V gene's germline CDR1 is MNHEY and CDR2 SMNVEV (reference sequence).

This clonotype has just a few counts. The rearrangement joins TRBV24-1 to TRBJ2-3, with 9 positions matching TRBD2. The germline gives CDR1 KGHDR, CDR2 SFDVKD. Trimming at V came to 9 bases and at J to 1 base, leaving 13 bases not matched to a gene. The CDR3 totals 17 residues. The CDR3 sequence is CATPIEAGGLCTDTQYF. The CDR3 nucleotides read TGTGCCACCCCGATTGAAGCGGGGGGACTTTGCACAGATACGCAGTATTTT.

This chain connects TRBV10-3 to TRBJ2-7; D may be TRBD1 (5 bases). CDR3 length equals 13 residues. The germline gives CDR1 ENHRY, CDR2 SYGVKD. Deletions cut 7 bases from V and 2 bases from J, with 12 bases between. The CDR3 loop is CAIKSRATYEQYF. Here the CDR3 DNA reads TGTGCCATCAAGAGCAGGGCAACCTACGAGCAGTACTTC.

This clonotype came up a few times. J is TRBJ2-7 and V is TRBV10-3, with 7 bases fitting TRBD1. The junction had 9 bases not matched to a gene; V was cut back by 4 bases and J by 0 bases. CDR1 ENHRY and CDR2 SYGVKD come from the germline V gene. The CDR3 is made up of 16 amino acids. The CDR3 region has the DNA TGTGCCATCAGTGTCTCCGCAGGGGGAAGCTCCTACGAGCAGTACTTC. Encoded protein: CAISVSAGGSSYEQYF.

The gene calls are TRBV20-1 and TRBJ2-5; D not resolved. Germline V gene data show CDR1 as DFQATT and CDR2 as SNEGSKA (reference sequence). Trimming pared 4 bases from V and 10 bases from J, leaving 7 bases between. The CDR3 loop spans 9 amino acids. CDR3 protein: CSANTHQYF. For the CDR3, the DNA is TGCAGTGCTAATACGCACCAGTACTTC.

In its sample, this clonotype was seen many times. The genes are TRBV27 and TRBJ2-2; TRBD1 matches 10 bases. The CDR3 length is 15 residues. With V trimmed by 5 bases and J by 7 bases, 7 bases remained unmatched. The V gene's germline CDR1 is MNHEY and CDR2 SMNVEV (reference sequence). CDR3 in DNA: TGTGCCAGCAGTACCCGACAGGGGGCGGGCGGGGAGCTGTTTTTT. Protein sequence: CASSTRQGAGGELFF.

The rearrangement uses TRBV6-1 and TRBJ1-6; D possibly corresponds to TRBD1 (6 bases). V gave up 5 bases and J gave up 3 bases, with 14 bases separating them. Germline V gene lookup returns CDR1 MNHNS and CDR2 SASEGT. This CDR3 region has 16 residues. For the CDR3, the DNA is TGTGCCAGCAGTCGCCGTACAGGGTTCTATAATTCACCCCTCCACTTT. Its protein is CASSRRTGFYNSPLHF.

The rearrangement links TRBV12-3 or TRBV12-4 to TRBJ2-1; TRBD2 agrees at 9 bases. The CDR3 length is 17 residues. V shed 3 bases, J shed 4 bases, and the junction held 10 bases outside the gene matches. This chain's CDR3 is CASSLRMAGGGYNEQFF. The CDR3 region has the DNA TGTGCCAGCAGTTTGAGGATGGCGGGGGGGGGTTACAATGAGCAGTTCTTC.

A few counts support this clonotype. The V call is TRBV9, the J call TRBJ2-1; a possible D gene is TRBD2 (5 bases). Looked up from germline, CDR1 is SGDLS and CDR2 is YYNGEE. This CDR3 contains 18 residues. V was shortened by 4 bases and J by 2 bases, with 22 bases between the two germline ends. The CDR3 here is CASSIGLAMIGTYNEQFF. CDR3 DNA: TGTGCCAGCAGCATCGGGTTAGCGATGATTGGAACCTACAATGAGCAGTTCTTC.

This rearrangement joins TRBV7-2 to TRBJ2-1; TRBD2 aligns across 11 bases. The CDR3 contains 17 residues. In germline, CDR1 is SGHTA, CDR2 FQGNSA. Germline trimming cut 1 base from V and 2 bases from J; bases unmatched to any gene: 4. The CDR3 loop is CASSLEIAGGPYNEQFF. In DNA, the CDR3 is TGTGCCAGCAGCTTAGAGATAGCGGGAGGGCCCTACAATGAGCAGTTCTTC.